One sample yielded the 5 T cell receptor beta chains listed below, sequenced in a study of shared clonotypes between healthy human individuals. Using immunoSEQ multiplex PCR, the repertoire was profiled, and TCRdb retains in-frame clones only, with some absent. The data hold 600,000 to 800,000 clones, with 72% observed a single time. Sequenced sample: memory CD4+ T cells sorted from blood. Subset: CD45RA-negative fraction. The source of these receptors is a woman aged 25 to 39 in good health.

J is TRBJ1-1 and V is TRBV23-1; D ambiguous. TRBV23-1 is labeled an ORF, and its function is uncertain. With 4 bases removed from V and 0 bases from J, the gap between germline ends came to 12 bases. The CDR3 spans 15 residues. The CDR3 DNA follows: TGCGCCAGCAGTCCCATGCCGGGCATGAACACTGAAGCTTTCTTT. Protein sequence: CASSPMPGMNTEAFF.

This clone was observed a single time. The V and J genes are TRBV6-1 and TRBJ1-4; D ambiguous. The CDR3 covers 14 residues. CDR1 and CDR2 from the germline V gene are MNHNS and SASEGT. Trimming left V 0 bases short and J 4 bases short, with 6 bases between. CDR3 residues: CASSEASSNEKLFF. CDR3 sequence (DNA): TGTGCCAGCAGTGAAGCGAGCAGTAATGAAAAACTGTTTTTT.

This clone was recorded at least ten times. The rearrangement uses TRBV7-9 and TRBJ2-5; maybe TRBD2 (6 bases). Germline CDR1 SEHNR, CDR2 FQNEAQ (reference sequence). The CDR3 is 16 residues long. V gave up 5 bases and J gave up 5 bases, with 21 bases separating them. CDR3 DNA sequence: TGTGCCAGCAGCCCCGGCGTGCGGGACCCAGGGGAGACCCAGTACTTC. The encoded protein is CASSPGVRDPGETQYF.

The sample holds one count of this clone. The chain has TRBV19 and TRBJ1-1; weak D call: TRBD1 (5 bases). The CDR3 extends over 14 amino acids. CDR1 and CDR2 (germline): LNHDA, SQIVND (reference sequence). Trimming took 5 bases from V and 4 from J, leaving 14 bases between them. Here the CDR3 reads CASSPQGVGTEAFF. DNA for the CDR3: TGTGCCAGTAGTCCCCAAGGGGTTGGCACTGAAGCTTTCTTT.

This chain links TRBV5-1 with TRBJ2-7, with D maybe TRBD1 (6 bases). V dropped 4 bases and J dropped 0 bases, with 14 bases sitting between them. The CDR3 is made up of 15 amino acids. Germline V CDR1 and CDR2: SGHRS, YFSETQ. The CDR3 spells CASSNRVIGSYEQYF. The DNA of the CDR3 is TGCGCCAGCAGCAACAGGGTAATAGGCTCCTACGAGCAGTACTTC.